These 20 T cell receptor beta chains came from one sample sequenced in a study of regulatory T cells in long-lasting Graves disease. The time point: persistent/refractory GD, antithyroid drugs over 5 years with positive TRAb. The authors made the TCR library using RNA they extracted from PBMCs. Both iRepertoire HTBI primers and Arm-PCR of CDR3 regions were used to build the TCR beta libraries. TCRdb recomputed calls from the multiplex PCR reads with MiXCR, one row per CDR3 protein. In the table there are more than 650,000 distinct CDR3 sequences, 30% of which are singletons. Sequenced material: peripheral blood mononuclear cells (PBMCs), taken when the disease was refractory, from a patient treated with antithyroid drugs. The receptors derive from a female donor with Graves disease.

J is TRBJ1-4 and V is TRBV4-1; D gene uncertain. Germline CDR1 reads MGHRA; CDR2 reads YSYEKL. This CDR3 has 13 amino acids. V was shortened by 3 bases and J by 6 bases, with 8 bases between the two germline ends. The DNA for the CDR3 is TGCGCCAGCAGCCATACCGGGGATGAAAAACTGTTTTTT. It specifies CASSHTGDEKLFF.

The chain is built from TRBV6-1 and TRBJ2-3; a possible D gene is TRBD2 (5 bases). CDR1 is MNHNS and CDR2 is SASEGT in the germline V gene. With 7 bases removed from V and 0 bases from J, the gap between germline ends came to 8 bases. The CDR3 has 13 amino acids. DNA for the CDR3: TGTGCCAGCACGGGGTCTAGCACAGATACGCAGTATTTT. Its translation is CASTGSSTDTQYF.

This chain uses TRBV5-1 with TRBJ1-1; no firm D call. V lost 4 bases and J lost 1, with 14 bases in between. CDR1 and CDR2 from the germline V gene are SGHRS and YFSETQ. The CDR3 loop spans 15 amino acids. CDR3 amino acids: CASSPATLTNTEAFF. Written as DNA, the CDR3 is TGCGCCAGCAGCCCAGCGACACTTACGAACACTGAAGCTTTCTTT.

The rearrangement uses TRBV11-2 and TRBJ1-4, with D perhaps matching TRBD1 (5 bases). The CDR3 extends over 14 amino acids. CDR1 is SGHAT and CDR2 is FQNNGV in the germline V gene. V dropped 2 bases and J dropped 6 bases, with 10 bases sitting between them. CDR3 sequence reads: CASSLTGRDEKLFF. The CDR3 DNA follows: TGTGCCAGCAGCTTAACAGGTCGGGATGAAAAACTGTTTTTT.

This clonotype was observed a handful of times. V gene TRBV6-2 or TRBV6-3 combines with J gene TRBJ2-7, with 12 bases fitting TRBD1. This CDR3 contains 20 residues. In germline, CDR1 is MNHEY, CDR2 SVGEGT. V was pared by 0 bases and J by 2 bases, with 14 bases of the junction left unmatched. The CDR3 region is CASSYSPGTGGEEGTYEQYF. The CDR3 region has the DNA TGTGCCAGCAGTTACTCCCCCGGGACAGGGGGCGAGGAAGGAACCTACGAGCAGTACTTC.

V gene TRBV7-3 combines with J gene TRBJ1-5; no reliable D call. V shed 5 bases and J shed 5 bases, with 10 bases lying between them. Germline values: CDR1 SGHTA, CDR2 FQGTGA. This CDR3 is 13 amino acids long. CDR3 coding DNA: TGTGCCAGCAGCCCCAGTGAGTATCAGCCCCAGCATTTT. Translating gives CASSPSEYQPQHF.

The CDR3 region has the DNA TGTGCCAGCAGCTTAAGCCTAGCGGGAAGAACAACCGGGGAGCTGTTTTTT. Protein sequence: CASSLSLAGRTTGELFF. This chain links TRBV7-7 with TRBJ2-2, with 9 positions matching TRBD2. The ends lost 2 bases at V and 5 bases at J; junction bases unmatched: 9. Germline CDR1 and CDR2: SSHAT and FNYEAQ (reference sequence). The CDR3 is made up of 17 amino acids.

This clonotype showed up many times. This chain connects TRBV27 to TRBJ1-5; D is uncertain. This CDR3 comprises 12 residues. CDR1 and CDR2 from the germline V gene are MNHEY and SMNVEV (reference sequence). Deletions cut 4 bases from V and 3 bases from J, with 4 bases between. In nucleotides, the CDR3 is TGTGCCAGCAGTTCCCTCAATCAGCCCCAGCATTTT. It encodes CASSSLNQPQHF.

V gene TRBV29-1 combines with J gene TRBJ1-1; tentative D call: TRBD1 (5 bases). V was clipped by 6 bases and J by 5 bases, with 16 bases between them. CDR3 length: 13 residues. Germline V gives CDR1 SQVTM, CDR2 ANQGSEA. The CDR3 DNA reads TGCAGCGTGGAGGGGATGGGAGGAACTGAAGCTTTCTTT. It codes for CSVEGMGGTEAFF.

This clonotype has a handful of counts. A much larger clone sits a single nucleotide away, making a read error possible. The chain recombines TRBV2 with TRBJ1-1; D gene ambiguous. Germline V gives CDR1 SNHLY, CDR2 FYNNEI. The CDR3 has 13 residues. The CDR3: CASGEQWNTEAFF. The DNA of the CDR3 is TGTGCCAGCGGTGAACAGTGGAACACTGAAGCTTTCTTT.

This clonotype was recorded at least ten times. One end of the junction varies from germline; a read error may be responsible. CDR3 DNA: TGTGCCAGCAGCTTAGGTGGAATTTACGAGCAGTACTTC. Translation: CASSLGGIYEQYF. V usage is TRBV5-1 and J usage is TRBJ2-7, with unresolved D. Germline assignment: CDR1 SGHRS and CDR2 YFSETQ. This CDR3 contains 13 residues.

The rearrangement links TRBV16 to TRBJ1-2; D unclear. The V gene lost 0 bases and the J gene lost 0 bases, with 14 bases spanning the gap. Germline V CDR1 and CDR2: KGHSY, FQNENV. This CDR3 contains 17 residues. The CDR3 region is CASSQSVGQLPNYGYTF. CDR3 sequence (DNA): TGTGCCAGCAGCCAATCGGTGGGTCAGTTGCCTAACTATGGCTACACCTTC.

The sample holds a few counts of this clonotype. The V call is TRBV28, the J call TRBJ2-3, with TRBD2 matching over 12 bases. V gave up 5 bases and J gave up 7 bases; unmatched junction bases: 10. The V gene's germline CDR1 is MDHEN and CDR2 SYDVKM. This CDR3 is built from 16 residues. The chain's CDR3 is CASSKRGTSGRHTQYF. CDR3 nucleotide sequence: TGTGCCAGCAGTAAAAGGGGTACTAGCGGGAGGCATACGCAGTATTTT.

This clonotype showed up just a few times. The chain carries TRBV25-1 and TRBJ1-1; 8 bases align to TRBD1. Germline V gene data show CDR1 as MGHDK and CDR2 as SYGVNS. This CDR3 has 15 residues. V lost 6 bases and J lost 0; bases outside the gene matches: 6. CDR3: CASSRQGSVNTEAFF. The DNA of the CDR3 is TGTGCCAGCAGCAGACAGGGGTCGGTGAACACTGAAGCTTTCTTT.

V usage is TRBV5-1 and J usage is TRBJ2-3; 8 positions match TRBD2. CDR1 and CDR2 from the germline V gene are SGHRS and YFSETQ. The CDR3 loop spans 17 amino acids. Trimming removed 4 bases from V and 5 bases from J; junction bases left unmatched: 15. CDR3 DNA: TGCGCCAGCAGCCTAAAACCAGCGGGAGAAGTCGGAGATACGCAGTATTTT. It codes for CASSLKPAGEVGDTQYF.

Ten or more counts support this clonotype. This chain joins TRBV12-3 or TRBV12-4 and TRBJ2-2; 7 nucleotides line up with TRBD2. The CDR3 totals 13 residues. Trimming cost V 8 bases and J 6 bases; bases outside gene matches: 6. CDR3 region: CASQTAGAGELFF. CDR3 in DNA: TGTGCCAGCCAGACGGCGGGAGCCGGGGAGCTGTTTTTT.

The chain combines TRBV11-2 with TRBJ2-1; D gene ambiguous. This CDR3 has 13 amino acids. CDR1 is SGHAT, CDR2 FQNNGV, per germline. The ends were cut back, 3 bases at V and 4 bases at J, with 7 bases in the middle. In DNA, the CDR3 is TGTGCCAGCAGCTTGGACCCTTACAATGAGCAGTTCTTC. Encoded protein: CASSLDPYNEQFF.

In this sample, this clonotype turned up many times. DNA for the CDR3: TGTGCCAGCAGCTTGACGGTGGGCGGCTATGGCTACACCTTC. Protein: CASSLTVGGYGYTF. This chain uses TRBV11-2 with TRBJ1-2; no definite D call. V lost 3 bases and J 4 bases, leaving 12 bases between the germline ends. The CDR3 totals 14 residues. Germline lookup yields CDR1 SGHAT and CDR2 FQNNGV.

This clonotype appeared many times. The chain uses TRBV12-3 or TRBV12-4 and TRBJ1-5; tentatively, D is TRBD1 (6 bases). Between the trimmed V and J ends, which lost 7 bases and 6 bases, there was a span of 16 bases. The CDR3 is 14 amino acids. The CDR3 reads CASTPGRGTQPQHF. The CDR3 DNA reads as TGTGCCAGCACCCCGGGGAGGGGGACTCAGCCCCAGCATTTT.

The rearrangement joins TRBV27 to TRBJ1-2, with TRBD1 identical over 7 bases. This CDR3 has 15 amino acids. After removal of 6 bases from V and 1 base from J, the junction contained 8 bases not matched to a gene. Germline V CDR1 and CDR2: MNHEY, SMNVEV (reference sequence). In nucleotides, the CDR3 is TGTGCCAGCAGCCAACAGGGGAACTTTAACTATGGCTACACCTTC. This sequence encodes CASSQQGNFNYGYTF.